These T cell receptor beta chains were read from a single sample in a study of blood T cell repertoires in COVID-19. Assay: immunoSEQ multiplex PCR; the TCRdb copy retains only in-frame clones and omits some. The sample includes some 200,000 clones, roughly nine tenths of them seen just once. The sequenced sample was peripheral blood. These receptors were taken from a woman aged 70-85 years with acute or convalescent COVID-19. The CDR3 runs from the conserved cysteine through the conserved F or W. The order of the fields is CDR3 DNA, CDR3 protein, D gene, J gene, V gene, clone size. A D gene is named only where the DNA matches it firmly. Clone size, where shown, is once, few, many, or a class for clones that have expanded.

DNA: TGTGCCAGCAGCGGACAGGGCGGCACCGGGGAGCTGTTTTTT; CDR3: CASSGQGGTGELFF; D: TRBD1; J: TRBJ2-2; V: TRBV6-5; size: .
DNA: TGTGCCAGCAGTTTAGGAGGGGTATCTAACTATGGCTACACCTTC; CDR3: CASSLGGVSNYGYTF; D: .; J: TRBJ1-2; V: TRBV28; size: .
DNA: TGTGCCAGCAGCCAAGAGGCGCTATCAGGGCCCCAGCATTTT; CDR3: CASSQEALSGPQHF; D: .; J: TRBJ1-5; V: TRBV3-1/TRBV3-2; size: .
DNA: TGTGCCAGTAGTATGCGAGGTGGACTAGCACCCGAGCAGTACTTC; CDR3: CASSMRGGLAPEQYF; D: TRBD2; J: TRBJ2-7; V: TRBV19; size: .
DNA: TGTGCCACCTCAGGGGCCGTTCAGCCCCAGCATTTT; CDR3: CATSGAVQPQHF; D: .; J: TRBJ1-5; V: TRBV28; size: .
DNA: TGTGCCAGCAGCGTAGGGGCAGGCGGCAATCAGCCCCAGCATTTT; CDR3: CASSVGAGGNQPQHF; D: .; J: TRBJ1-5; V: TRBV9; size: .
DNA: TGTGCCAGCAGTTCCGAGTTGCAATCGGGAATCAATGAGCAGTTCTTC; CDR3: CASSSELQSGINEQFF; D: .; J: TRBJ2-1; V: TRBV6-5; size: .
DNA: TGCGCCAGCAGCACAGGCACGAGTTCAATCTCTGGAAACACCATATATTTT; CDR3: CASSTGTSSISGNTIYF; D: .; J: TRBJ1-3; V: TRBV5-1; size: .
DNA: TGTGCCAGCAGCCCTGGACAGGGAACCCACTATGGCTACACCTTC; CDR3: CASSPGQGTHYGYTF; D: TRBD1; J: TRBJ1-2; V: TRBV3-1/TRBV3-2; size: .
DNA: TGTGCCAGCAGCTTGGGACAGAATAATGAAAAACTGTTTTTT; CDR3: CASSLGQNNEKLFF; D: TRBD1; J: TRBJ1-4; V: TRBV11-3; size: .
DNA: TGTGCCAGCAGCCCGTCCCCCGGCAGGAATAATTCACCCCTCCACTTT; CDR3: CASSPSPGRNNSPLHF; D: .; J: TRBJ1-6; V: TRBV5-4; size: once
DNA: TGTGCCAGCAGGGTTTGGGAGGGACAGAACACTGAAGCTTTCTTT; CDR3: CASRVWEGQNTEAFF; D: .; J: TRBJ1-1; V: TRBV2; size: .
DNA: TGTGCCAGCAGCGTCGGATGGGCGAACACTGAAGCTTTCTTT; CDR3: CASSVGWANTEAFF; D: .; J: TRBJ1-1; V: TRBV6-5; size: .
DNA: TGCGCCAGCAGCCGGGGGGAAACTGAAGCTTTCTTT; CDR3: CASSRGETEAFF; D: .; J: TRBJ1-1; V: TRBV5-1; size: .
DNA: TGTGCCAGCATTACAGGGGGCGCTTACAATGAGCAGTTCTTC; CDR3: CASITGGAYNEQFF; D: TRBD1; J: TRBJ2-1; V: TRBV6-5; size: .
DNA: TGCGCCAGCAGCCCGAACGGGGGAGCAAATCAGCCCCAGCATTTT; CDR3: CASSPNGGANQPQHF; D: .; J: TRBJ1-5; V: TRBV5-1; size: .
DNA: TGCGCCAGCAGCCCCGGGACAGGGGGTGGTGAAAAACTGTTTTTT; CDR3: CASSPGTGGGEKLFF; D: TRBD1; J: TRBJ1-4; V: TRBV4-1; size: .
DNA: TGCGCCAGCAGCTCACAGGGATCGGACACCGGGGAGCTGTTTTTT; CDR3: CASSSQGSDTGELFF; D: .; J: TRBJ2-2; V: TRBV5-1; size: .
DNA: TGCGCCAGCAGTGAGTGGGAGAACGGCCCCAATTTCTACGAGCAGTACTTC; CDR3: CASSEWENGPNFYEQYF; D: .; J: TRBJ2-7; V: TRBV10-2; size: once
DNA: TGTGCCAGCAGCTTCAAGACAGGGGGTAATTCACCCCTCCACTTT; CDR3: CASSFKTGGNSPLHF; D: TRBD1; J: TRBJ1-6; V: TRBV5-4; size: .
DNA: TGTGCCAGTAGTAGAAGAAGCGGGAGCTCCTACAATGAGCAGTTCTTC; CDR3: CASSRRSGSSYNEQFF; D: TRBD2; J: TRBJ2-1; V: TRBV19; size: .
DNA: TGTGCCTCACAGCCAGGACAGGGAAACACTGAAGCTTTCTTT; CDR3: CASQPGQGNTEAFF; D: TRBD1; J: TRBJ1-1; V: TRBV24-1; size: .
DNA: TGTGCCAGCAGTTTATCGGACAGGGTTGGCACTGAAGCTTTCTTT; CDR3: CASSLSDRVGTEAFF; D: TRBD1; J: TRBJ1-1; V: TRBV28; size: .
DNA: TGTGCCAGCAGCACAGGACAGGCCTATGGCTACACCTTC; CDR3: CASSTGQAYGYTF; D: TRBD1; J: TRBJ1-2; V: TRBV5-6; size: .
DNA: TGTGCCAGCAAGGGAGACAATCAGCCCCAGCATTTT; CDR3: CASKGDNQPQHF; D: .; J: TRBJ1-5; V: TRBV2; size: .
DNA: TGTGCCAGCACCTCCTCGGGGGGTAGCGGGAGCAATGAGCAGTTCTTC; CDR3: CASTSSGGSGSNEQFF; D: TRBD2; J: TRBJ2-1; V: TRBV3-1/TRBV3-2; size: .
DNA: TGTGCCAGCAGTGCGGGACAGCGGTTTTCAGATACGCAGTATTTT; CDR3: CASSAGQRFSDTQYF; D: .; J: TRBJ2-3; V: TRBV7-9; size: .
DNA: TGTGCCAGCAGCTCTCTAGTAGATACGCAGTATTTT; CDR3: CASSSLVDTQYF; D: .; J: TRBJ2-3; V: TRBV11-3; size: .
DNA: TGTGCCAGTAGTATAACGGGGGATGGCTACACCTTC; CDR3: CASSITGDGYTF; D: .; J: TRBJ1-2; V: TRBV19; size: .
DNA: TGTGCCAGCAGTTTAAGCGGGGCCCAAAGATACTATGGCTACACCTTC; CDR3: CASSLSGAQRYYGYTF; D: .; J: TRBJ1-2; V: TRBV28; size: .
DNA: TGTGCCAGCAGTGTAGAGGTTACCGGCACTGAAGCTTTCTTT; CDR3: CASSVEVTGTEAFF; D: .; J: TRBJ1-1; V: TRBV2; size: .
DNA: TGTGCCAGCAGTTCATATAGGGGCTATGGCTACACCTTC; CDR3: CASSSYRGYGYTF; D: .; J: TRBJ1-2; V: TRBV12-3/TRBV12-4; size: .
DNA: TGTGCCAGTAGTCTTATGAGGAGCACAGATACGCAGTATTTT; CDR3: CASSLMRSTDTQYF; D: .; J: TRBJ2-3; V: TRBV19; size: .
DNA: TGTGCCAGCAGTTCGCAGACACGGAACATTCAGTACTTC; CDR3: CASSSQTRNIQYF; D: .; J: TRBJ2-4; V: TRBV27; size: once
DNA: TGTGCCAGCAGCCCCGGCCGACTAGCGGGAATCGGTGAGCAGTTCTTC; CDR3: CASSPGRLAGIGEQFF; D: TRBD2; J: TRBJ2-1; V: TRBV7-2; size: .
DNA: TGTGCCAGCAGTTTATTCGGGGTTTCCTACGAGCAGTACTTC; CDR3: CASSLFGVSYEQYF; D: .; J: TRBJ2-7; V: TRBV27; size: .
DNA: TGTGCCAGCAGTTATACGACAGGGGGGAGCTCTCAGCCCCAGCATTTT; CDR3: CASSYTTGGSSQPQHF; D: TRBD1; J: TRBJ1-5; V: TRBV2; size: .
DNA: TGTGCCAGTAGTGACACGTCGAAATCTGCCCAGCATTTT; CDR3: CASSDTSKSAQHF; D: .; J: TRBJ1-5; V: TRBV19; size: .
DNA: TGTGCCAGCAGGGCCCCGTATGGCTACACCTTC; CDR3: CASRAPYGYTF; D: .; J: TRBJ1-2; V: TRBV28; size: .
DNA: TGTGCTAGTGGTACTAGCGGGGGGCCCGGAGATACGCAGTATTTT; CDR3: CASGTSGGPGDTQYF; D: TRBD2; J: TRBJ2-3; V: TRBV12-5; size: .
DNA: TGTGCCAGCAGTCCTGACAGTCATTCCACAGATACGCAGTATTTT; CDR3: CASSPDSHSTDTQYF; D: .; J: TRBJ2-3; V: TRBV3-1/TRBV3-2; size: .
DNA: TGCAGCGCCGTGGGCGGGATTGACGCTGAGCAGTTCTTC; CDR3: CSAVGGIDAEQFF; D: .; J: TRBJ2-1; V: TRBV29-1; size: .
DNA: TGTGCCAGCAGCCAAAGGGGACAGACCGCGCCCACCGGGGAGCTGTTTTTT; CDR3: CASSQRGQTAPTGELFF; D: TRBD1; J: TRBJ2-2; V: TRBV14; size: .
DNA: TGTGCCAGCGCGATAGCGGTTATAAATGAGCAGTTCTTC; CDR3: CASAIAVINEQFF; D: .; J: TRBJ2-1; V: TRBV13; size: few
DNA: TGTGCCAGCAGCCTACAATCCGGACAGGTTCGGTACAATGAGCAGTTCTTC; CDR3: CASSLQSGQVRYNEQFF; D: TRBD1; J: TRBJ2-1; V: TRBV5-4; size: .
DNA: TGCGCCAGCAGCTTGTTCGGACAGGACTCCAGCTCTGGAAACACCATATATTTT; CDR3: CASSLFGQDSSSGNTIYF; D: TRBD1; J: TRBJ1-3; V: TRBV5-1; size: .
DNA: TGTGCCAGCAGTCCTACGGGACTAGCGGGAGAGGGTGAGCAGTTCTTC; CDR3: CASSPTGLAGEGEQFF; D: TRBD2; J: TRBJ2-1; V: TRBV6-6; size: .
DNA: TGTGCCAGCAGCCAAGGGGGATGGGGGCACGCCTACGAGCAGTACTTC; CDR3: CASSQGGWGHAYEQYF; D: .; J: TRBJ2-7; V: TRBV3-1/TRBV3-2; size: .
DNA: TGTGCCAGCTCCCAGGTTCACCAGGGGGCCTACGAGCAGTACTTC; CDR3: CASSQVHQGAYEQYF; D: TRBD1; J: TRBJ2-7; V: TRBV18; size: .
DNA: TGTGCCAGCAGCCGGGACAGGGGCATCCCTCAGCCCCAGCATTTT; CDR3: CASSRDRGIPQPQHF; D: TRBD1; J: TRBJ1-5; V: TRBV7-2; size: once
DNA: TGTGCCAGCAGTTTATCCCCGGTTTCCTCTACTAGCACAGATACGCAGTATTTT; CDR3: CASSLSPVSSTSTDTQYF; D: .; J: TRBJ2-3; V: TRBV27; size: .
DNA: TGTGCCAGCATACGGGAGTTCTCTGGAAACACCATATATTTT; CDR3: CASIREFSGNTIYF; D: .; J: TRBJ1-3; V: TRBV2; size: once
DNA: TGTGCCACCAGCAGAGATACGGGGACTGGAAACACCATATATTTT; CDR3: CATSRDTGTGNTIYF; D: .; J: TRBJ1-3; V: TRBV15; size: .
DNA: TGCGCCAGCAGCTTGATGTCGGGGAACACCGGGGAGCTGTTTTTT; CDR3: CASSLMSGNTGELFF; D: .; J: TRBJ2-2; V: TRBV5-1; size: once
DNA: TGTGCCAGCATTTCAGGTCGCACCTACCAAGAGACCCAGTACTTC; CDR3: CASISGRTYQETQYF; D: .; J: TRBJ2-5; V: TRBV6-5; size: once
DNA: TGTGCCAGCAGCTCGCAGCGAACTAGCACAGATACGCAGTATTTT; CDR3: CASSSQRTSTDTQYF; D: .; J: TRBJ2-3; V: TRBV7-2; size: .
DNA: TGTGCCAGCAGTCGGACAGGCGGGATCTACGAGCAGTACTTC; CDR3: CASSRTGGIYEQYF; D: .; J: TRBJ2-7; V: TRBV6-5; size: .